This T cell receptor (beta chain) was observed in a study of regulatory and conventional T cells in RAG deficiency. CDR1 is ENHRY, CDR2 SYGVKD, per germline. V lost 9 bases, J lost 4 bases, and 16 bases lay in between. The CDR3 is made up of 14 amino acids. Genomic DNA came from blood conventional CD4+ T cells gated CD25-low CD127-high. About this clone itself: Its antigen remains unidentified.

Broader study findings: Shorter CDR3s in all patient subsets; >85% Treg-Tconv overlap in Omenn. Sorted Omenn CD25-high CD127-low cells may not be bona fide Tregs.

Clones were read by immunoSEQ multiplex PCR, and TCRdb kept only the in-frame ones, dropping some. Of about 34,000 clones in the sample, around 76% were seen once. These records were also assigned to another study, of regulatory T cells. Per that paper: The primer mix had 52 TRBV and 13 TRBJ primers.

This clonotype was sampled from a human donor in good health. The sequenced sample consisted of CD4+ effector T cells sorted from blood. This chain uses TRBV10-3 with TRBJ1-5, with TRBD1 as a possible D gene (5 bases). The CDR3 region has the DNA TGTGCCATTAGCCCCGGGGGAGCGAATCAGCCCCAGCATTTT. It is translated as CAISPGGANQPQHF.